The entry below describes one TCR beta chain. The authors sorted naive CD8 T cells as CD8+CD4-CCR7+CD45RA+. MiXCR was run by TCRdb on the PCR reads, yielding one entry per CDR3 protein. The repertoire holds about 510,000 distinct CDR3 sequences, over 20% seen once, with about 0.84% in the top ten. The entry originates in a study of molecular identifiers for immune sequencing clone quantification. Across the whole study: Four of five splits of RNA from about 20,000 or 100,000 naive CD8 cells were sequenced in replicates.

CDR3 length: 15 amino acids. Trimming removed 4 bases from V and 5 bases from J; junction bases left unmatched: 8. CDR1 is SNHLY, CDR2 FYNNEI, per germline. The receptor comes from a human donor in good health. Some libraries in this study had Jurkat cell RNA spiked in. The V and J genes are TRBV2 and TRBJ1-2, with TRBD1 matching over 9 bases. The sequenced sample was naive CD8+ T cells from blood, with Jurkat cell RNA spiked in. This sample's subset: FACS-sorted CD8+CD4-CCR7+CD45RA+ naive T cells. CDR3 in amino acids: CASSVPGTGIYGYTF. Written as DNA, the CDR3 is TGTGCCAGCAGTGTTCCGGGGACAGGGATATATGGCTACACCTTC.